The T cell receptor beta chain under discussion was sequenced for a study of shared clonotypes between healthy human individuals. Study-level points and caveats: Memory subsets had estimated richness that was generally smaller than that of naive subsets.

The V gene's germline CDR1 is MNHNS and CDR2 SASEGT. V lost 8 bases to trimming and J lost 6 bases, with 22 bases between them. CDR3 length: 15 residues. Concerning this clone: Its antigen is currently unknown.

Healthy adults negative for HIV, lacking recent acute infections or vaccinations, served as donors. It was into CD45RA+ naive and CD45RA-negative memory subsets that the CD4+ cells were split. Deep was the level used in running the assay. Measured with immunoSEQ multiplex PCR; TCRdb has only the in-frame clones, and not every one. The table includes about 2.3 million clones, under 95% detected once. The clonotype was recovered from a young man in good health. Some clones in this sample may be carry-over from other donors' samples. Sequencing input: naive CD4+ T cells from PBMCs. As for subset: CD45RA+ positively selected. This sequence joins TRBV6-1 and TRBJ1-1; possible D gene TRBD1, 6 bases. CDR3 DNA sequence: TGTGCCAGCTGCCTCGTTTACACAGGGAGTTCTGAAGCTTTCTTT. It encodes CASCLVYTGSSEAFF.